The present T cell receptor (beta chain) was sequenced within a study of monozygotic twins with cystic fibrosis. For the study at large: Library input was about 3.3 micrograms of fragmented DNA, with about 15 PCR cycles.

Points on this clone: Its target is not known.

Some clones are missing from TCRdb's copy, which holds only in-frame ones; the method was immunoSEQ multiplex PCR. Among 30,000 to 35,000 clones listed, 96% were seen once. Study results and caveats: V usage most resembled the co-twin in 13 of 16 pairs. Median Simpson clonality of roughly 0.0093 suggested naive T cells predominated.

Trimming took 3 bases from V and 4 from J; bases not matched to a gene: 8. The CDR3 length is 14 residues. CDR1 and CDR2 from the germline V gene are SQVTM and ANQGSEA. V gene TRBV29-1 combines with J gene TRBJ1-2; TRBD1 aligns across 7 bases. The sample consisted of blood. This clonotype was sampled from a girl aged 2 to 9 with cystic fibrosis. CDR3 nucleotides: TGCAGCGTTGATTTAGTGGGGACAGTCTATGGCTACACCTTC. It yields the protein CSVDLVGTVYGYTF.